The clone carrying this TCR beta chain was seen at least ten times. Its cognate antigen is unknown. This entry comes from a study of neurological immune-mediated disorders. Study-level points and caveats: Expanded clones shared no identical CDR3 amino acid sequences across subjects, which suggested private TCR-beta repertoires in all groups.

The V gene's germline CDR1 is DFQATT and CDR2 SNEGSKA (reference sequence). CDR3 size: 15 residues. Trimming took 4 bases from V and 1 from J, leaving 15 bases between them. In each sequencing run, over 200 million TCR-beta sequences were generated from 15-18 subjects. TCRdb independently ran MiXCR on the 5' RACE reads; one entry per CDR3 protein. Found here are 55,000 to 60,000 distinct CDR3 sequences, under 4.5% of them singletons; the top ten hold approximately 3.1%. Input material: PBMCs. The V and J genes are TRBV20-1 and TRBJ2-3; no firm D call. This TCR was recovered from a woman aged 25-40 years with multiple sclerosis. CDR3 coding DNA: TGCAGTGCTATGGATTTTGGCGGTCGCACAGATACGCAGTATTTT. Its protein product is CSAMDFGGRTDTQYF.